The text below deals with one T cell receptor beta chain. This entry comes from a study of blood T cell repertoires in COVID-19. About the study: Donors in the United States, Italy and Spain gave samples during acute or convalescent COVID-19.

Germline V gene sequence: CDR1 MDHEN, CDR2 SYDVKM. Trimming removed 7 bases at V and 6 bases at J, with 20 bases between. This CDR3 is built from 15 residues. The authors' processing: Reference gene primer amplification in the assay estimated nucleated cell counts. Using immunoSEQ multiplex PCR, the repertoire was profiled, and TCRdb retains in-frame clones only, with some absent. That table is the source of V, J and clone size, and D and trimming were worked out from the DNA. The sample lists more than 200,000 clones, approximately 82% occurring once. The sequenced sample consisted of peripheral blood. The chain links TRBV28 to TRBJ2-3; possible D gene TRBD1, 6 bases. The TCR sequence derives from a man between 35 and 55 years old with active or convalescent COVID-19. The CDR3 coding sequence is TGTGCCAGCATCCCGTACCAGGGGTTTGGCGATACGCAGTATTTT. It is translated as CASIPYQGFGDTQYF.